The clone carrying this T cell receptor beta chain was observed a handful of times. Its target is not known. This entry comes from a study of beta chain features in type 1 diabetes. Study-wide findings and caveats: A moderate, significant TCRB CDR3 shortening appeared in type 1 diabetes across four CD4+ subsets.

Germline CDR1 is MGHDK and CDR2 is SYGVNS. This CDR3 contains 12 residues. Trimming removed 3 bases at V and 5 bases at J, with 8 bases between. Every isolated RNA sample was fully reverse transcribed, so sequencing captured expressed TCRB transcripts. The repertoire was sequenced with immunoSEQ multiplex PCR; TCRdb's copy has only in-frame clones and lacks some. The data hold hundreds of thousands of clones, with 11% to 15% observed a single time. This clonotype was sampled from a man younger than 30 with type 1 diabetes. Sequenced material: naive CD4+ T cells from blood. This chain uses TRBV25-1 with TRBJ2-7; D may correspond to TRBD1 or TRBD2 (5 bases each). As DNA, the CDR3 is TGTGCCAGCAGTGAGGGGGTGGACGAGCAGTACTTC. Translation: CASSEGVDEQYF.